This TCR beta chain was observed in a study of cytomegalovirus exposure and HLA in healthy donors. Study-wide results and caveats: Accurate prediction of HLA-A and HLA-B alleles (for most subjects) was reportedly achieved from TCR beta sequences. The authors later found TCR association rates varying by HLA locus, with DRB1 most and HLA-C fewest.

Vbeta (60) and Jbeta (13) primers were used in the PCR. This table comes from immunoSEQ multiplex PCR, and its TCRdb copy is limited to in-frame clones, with some not included. The repertoire holds more than 95,000 clones, with about 73% as singletons. Deletions cut 4 bases from V and 8 bases from J, with 19 bases between. This CDR3 spans 16 amino acids. Germline loops: CDR1 SGDLS, CDR2 YYNGEE. This clone showed up just a few times. The antigen remains unidentified. Sequenced: PBMCs. This chain joins TRBV9 and TRBJ1-6, with D hard to call. This sequence was found in a woman between 50 and 59 years old in good health and CMV-seropositive. DNA for the CDR3: TGTGCCAGCAGCTCGCAAGAAGGAGGGTCCTATTCACCCCTCCACTTT. It encodes CASSSQEGGSYSPLHF.